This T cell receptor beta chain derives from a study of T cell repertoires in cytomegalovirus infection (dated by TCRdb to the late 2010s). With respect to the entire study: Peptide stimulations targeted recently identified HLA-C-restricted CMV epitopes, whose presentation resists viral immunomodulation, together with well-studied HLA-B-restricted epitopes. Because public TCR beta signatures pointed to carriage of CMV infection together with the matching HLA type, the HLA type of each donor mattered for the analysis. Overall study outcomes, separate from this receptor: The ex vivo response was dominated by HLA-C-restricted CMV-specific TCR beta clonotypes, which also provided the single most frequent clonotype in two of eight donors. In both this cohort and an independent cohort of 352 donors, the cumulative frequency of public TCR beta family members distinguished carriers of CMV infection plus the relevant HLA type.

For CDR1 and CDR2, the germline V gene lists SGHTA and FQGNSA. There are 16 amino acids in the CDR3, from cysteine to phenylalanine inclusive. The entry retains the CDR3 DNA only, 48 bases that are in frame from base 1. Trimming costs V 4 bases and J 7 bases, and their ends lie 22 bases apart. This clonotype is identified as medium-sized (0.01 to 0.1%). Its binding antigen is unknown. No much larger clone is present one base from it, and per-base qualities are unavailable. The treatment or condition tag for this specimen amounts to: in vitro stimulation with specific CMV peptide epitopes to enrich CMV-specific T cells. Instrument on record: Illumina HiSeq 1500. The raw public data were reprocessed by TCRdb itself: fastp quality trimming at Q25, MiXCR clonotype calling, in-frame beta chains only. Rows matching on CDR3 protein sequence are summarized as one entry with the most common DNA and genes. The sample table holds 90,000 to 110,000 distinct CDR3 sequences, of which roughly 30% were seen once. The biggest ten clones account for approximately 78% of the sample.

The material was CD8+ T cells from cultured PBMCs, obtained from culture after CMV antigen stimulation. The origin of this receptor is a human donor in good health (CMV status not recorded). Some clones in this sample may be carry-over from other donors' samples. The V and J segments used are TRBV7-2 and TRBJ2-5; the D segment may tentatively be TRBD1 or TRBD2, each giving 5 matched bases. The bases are TGTGCCAGCAGCTCCACCGGGACCTACAGTAAGGGGACCCAGTACTTC. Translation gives CASSSTGTYSKGTQYF.